This T cell receptor beta chain was profiled in a study of T-cell reconstitution after alpha-beta-depleted transplantation in children (TCRdb year 2016). In terms of the full investigation: T-cell immune reconstitution after TCRalphabeta/CD19-depleted allogeneic hematopoietic cell transplantation in children was quantitatively tracked in the study by means of TCR repertoire profiling.

The library was built by means of PCR. This sample was sequenced with an Illumina HiSeq 2500. Molecular barcoding was employed in the preparation of TCR libraries, with unique molecular identifiers being used to normalize TCRbeta repertoire quantification. TCRdb reworked the public reads: Q25 trimming with fastp, MiXCR clone assembly, productive beta chains retained. Every CDR3 protein is listed once, alongside the most common genes and DNA of its rows. A total of approximately 350,000 distinct CDR3 sequences appear in this sample, 13% of them only once. The leading ten clones occupy around 4.5% of the sample. This clonotype was seen many times. The target of this receptor is not known. Base qualities are missing; no much larger clone stands one base away. CDR3 length: 15 amino acids, cysteine to phenylalanine. Here the CDR3 DNA is all that survives: 45 bases in frame from base 1. CDR1 and CDR2 are drawn from the germline V gene: SGHRS, YFSETQ. V trim: 3 bases; J trim: 6 bases; unmatched bases: 6.

The sample consisted of PBMCs, taken from the stem cell graft. This sequence uses TRBV5-1 and TRBJ2-1, with TRBD1 matching 10 junction bases. The receptor's source is a human donor who donated a stem cell graft to a child with Fanconi anemia. The DNA sequence is given as TGCGCCAGCAGCTCCCAAGGGACAGGGGCCAATGAGCAGTTCTTC. This encodes CASSSQGTGANEQFF. With the rest looked up from the reference TRBV5-1 and TRBJ2-1 genes rather than sequenced, the full variable domain is KAGVTQTPRYLIKTRGQQVTLSCSPISGHRSVSWYQQTPGQGLQFLFEYFSETQRNKGNFPGRFSGRQFSNSRSEMNVSTLELGDSALYLCASSSQGTGANEQFFGPGTRLTVL.